Listed here is a single T cell receptor beta chain. The data were obtained in a study of blood T cell repertoires in COVID-19. Turning to the study itself: T cells, B-cell-depleted T cells, or PBMCs provided the cDNA or gDNA that served as material.

Germline V gene sequence: CDR1 SGHTA, CDR2 FQGNSA. There are 14 residues in the CDR3. With V trimmed by 5 bases and J by 2 bases, 5 bases remained unmatched. As originally analysed: Counts of nucleated cells, estimated from reference gene primer amplification, were obtained. Data came from immunoSEQ multiplex PCR; TCRdb stores just in-frame clones and leaves some out. V and J calls plus clone size are reproduced from that table; the DNA served to infer D and trimming. This table has about 300,000 clones, about 90% appearing once. The sequence was obtained from a woman between 25 and 40 years old who had recovered from COVID-19. V and J are TRBV7-2 and TRBJ2-7; 8 positions match TRBD1. Input material: PBMCs or T cells enriched from blood (not recorded which). The CDR3 sequence: CASSASGGPYEQYF. CDR3 bases: TGTGCCAGCAGCGCTTCAGGGGGCCCCTACGAGCAGTACTTC.